This T cell receptor (beta chain) was captured by sequencing in a study of patients and donors after allogeneic stem cell transplantation. From the RT-PCR reads, TCRdb called clonotypes with MiXCR, one entry per CDR3 protein. This table has roughly 960,000 distinct CDR3 sequences, around 17% appearing once. V lost 0 bases and J 4 bases, leaving 18 bases between the germline ends. Germline V gene sequence: CDR1 DFQATT, CDR2 SNEGSKA (reference sequence). The CDR3 runs to 16 residues. The source is a human donor who was either an allogeneic HSCT recipient or a stem cell or donor lymphocyte infusion donor (not recorded which). It is not recorded whose cells these are; they may come from a transplant donor. Sequencing input: blood, either unsorted or a sorted T cell fraction (not recorded which). The gene calls are TRBV20-1 and TRBJ1-2; tentatively, D is TRBD1 (5 bases). The CDR3 DNA follows: TGCAGTGCTAGAGATCTTAAGCTCCAGGGTCCCTATGGCTACACCTTC. It translates to CSARDLKLQGPYGYTF.